Listed below are T cell receptor beta chains from one sample, sequenced in a study of T cells in localized non-small cell lung cancer. Sequencing was performed with immunoSEQ multiplex PCR; in TCRdb, only in-frame clones are kept and a portion is missing. Of 950 to 1,200 clones in the sample, 23% were seen once. The specimen comprised normal lung tissue next to the tumor, sampled before any cancer treatment. These receptor sequences come from a female donor at least 60 years old with stage III lung adenocarcinoma. CDR3s include the opening cysteine and the closing phenylalanine or tryptophan. D genes are given only for firm matches.

D gene: TRBD1
CDR3 length: 14
V gene: TRBV11-3
J gene: TRBJ1-4
CDR3 protein: CASSLDRGQEKLFF

D gene: NA
CDR3 length: 13
V gene: TRBV19
J gene: TRBJ1-4
CDR3 protein: CASSRGRNEKLFF

D gene: NA
CDR3 length: 14
V gene: TRBV11-3
J gene: TRBJ1-3
CDR3 protein: CASSPGGSGNTIYF

D gene: NA
CDR3 length: 15
V gene: TRBV14
J gene: TRBJ2-5
CDR3 protein: CASSQEGSWQETQYF

D gene: TRBD1
CDR3 length: 13
V gene: TRBV9
J gene: TRBJ1-2
CDR3 protein: CASEDRPFYGYTF

D gene: NA
CDR3 length: 14
V gene: TRBV11-3
J gene: TRBJ1-2
CDR3 protein: CASSLAGASYGYTF

D gene: NA
CDR3 length: 15
V gene: TRBV18
J gene: TRBJ2-3
CDR3 protein: CASSPLEEGTDTQYF

D gene: NA
CDR3 length: 14
V gene: TRBV9
J gene: TRBJ1-2
CDR3 protein: CASSPPGQFRGYTF

D gene: NA
CDR3 length: 14
V gene: TRBV5-1
J gene: TRBJ1-2
CDR3 protein: CASSLADGVRGYTF

D gene: TRBD2
CDR3 length: 15
V gene: TRBV9
J gene: TRBJ2-7
CDR3 protein: CASTPGLAGPNEQYF

D gene: TRBD2
CDR3 length: 16
V gene: TRBV11-3
J gene: TRBJ2-3
CDR3 protein: CASSLMLAGGTDTQYF

D gene: TRBD2
CDR3 length: 16
V gene: TRBV11-3
J gene: TRBJ2-5
CDR3 protein: CASSLGSSGGQETQYF

D gene: NA
CDR3 length: 12
V gene: TRBV19
J gene: TRBJ2-7
CDR3 protein: CASPYGEEEQYF

D gene: NA
CDR3 length: 15
V gene: TRBV11-3
J gene: TRBJ2-7
CDR3 protein: CASSSGGTGSYEQYF

D gene: TRBD2
CDR3 length: 16
V gene: TRBV11-3
J gene: TRBJ2-7
CDR3 protein: CASSLESERECYEQYF

D gene: TRBD1
CDR3 length: 14
V gene: TRBV6-8
J gene: TRBJ1-1
CDR3 protein: CASSLTGEVTEAFF

D gene: TRBD1
CDR3 length: 14
V gene: TRBV11-3
J gene: TRBJ2-7
CDR3 protein: CASSPGQGGYEQYF

D gene: TRBD2
CDR3 length: 18
V gene: TRBV19
J gene: TRBJ2-1
CDR3 protein: CASSKGLLLAGRYNEQFF

D gene: TRBD2
CDR3 length: 15
V gene: TRBV18
J gene: TRBJ2-1
CDR3 protein: CASSPGLAGGNEQFF